Following are 5 T cell receptor beta chains from one sample sequenced in a study of blood T cell repertoires in COVID-19. Generated by immunoSEQ multiplex PCR, the TCRdb table keeps only in-frame clones and is missing some. The sample lists approximately 240,000 clones; under 90% were seen once. The sequencing input was peripheral blood. These receptors were obtained from a woman older than 75 with active or convalescent COVID-19.

The gene calls are TRBV18 and TRBJ2-5; weak D call: TRBD1 (5 bases). This CDR3 has 13 amino acids. V was cut by 2 bases and J by 5 bases, with 9 bases left in between. Germline CDR1 reads KGHSH; CDR2 reads LQKENI. Written as DNA, the CDR3 is TGTGCCAGCTCACCAATCCCAGGGGAGACCCAGTACTTC. Its translation is CASSPIPGETQYF.

The chain employs TRBV19 and TRBJ2-7, with a weak D call TRBD1 (6 bases). The CDR3 length is 15 residues. The germline V gene encodes CDR1 LNHDA and CDR2 SQIVND (reference sequence). Trimming cost V 3 bases and J 0 bases, with 12 bases left between them. Here the CDR3 reads CASSMEPTGSYEQYF. In DNA, the CDR3 is TGTGCCAGTAGTATGGAACCGACAGGCTCCTACGAGCAGTACTTC.

The genes are TRBV5-4 and TRBJ1-5, with D tentatively TRBD1 (6 bases). Trimming shortened V by 4 bases and J by 9 bases, and 17 bases separated the two germline ends. The germline gives CDR1 SGHNT, CDR2 YYREEE (reference sequence). The CDR3 covers 14 residues. As DNA, the CDR3 is TGTGCCAGCAGCGCGGACAGATACCCTGGGCCCCAGCATTTT. Translation gives CASSADRYPGPQHF.

This clone appeared once. The chain uses TRBV7-6 and TRBJ2-7, with 14 bases matching TRBD2. With 1 base clipped from V and 5 bases from J, the junction kept 7 bases outside the gene matches. This CDR3 comprises 17 residues. The germline CDR1 and CDR2 sequences are SGHVS and FNYEAQ. CDR3 sequence: CASSLGGTSGGRNEQYF. The DNA for the CDR3 is TGTGCCAGCAGCTTAGGGGGGACTAGCGGGGGCCGGAACGAGCAGTACTTC.

V is TRBV25-1 and J is TRBJ2-2, with 8 bases that match TRBD1. J was trimmed by 3 bases and V by 4 bases; bases with no gene match: 13. The germline CDR1 and CDR2 sequences are MGHDK and SYGVNS. The CDR3 loop spans 18 amino acids. The CDR3 DNA reads as TGTGCCAGCAGTGGCTCCGACAGGGGCGAAACCTACACCGGGGAGCTGTTTTTT. It specifies CASSGSDRGETYTGELFF. The variable domain in full, with the rest retrieved from reference TRBV25-1 and TRBJ2-2, is EADIYQTPRYLVIGTGKKITLECSQTMGHDKMYWYQQDPGMELHLIHYSYGVNSTEKGDLSSESTVSRIRTEHFPLTLESARPSHTSQYLCASSGSDRGETYTGELFFGEGSRLTVL.